This T cell receptor beta chain was retrieved from a study of blood T cell repertoires in COVID-19. The length of the CDR3 is 16 residues. Germline CDR1 SGHTA, CDR2 FQGNSA. Trimming removed 3 bases from V and 3 bases from J; junction bases left unmatched: 5. TCRdb's table, derived via immunoSEQ multiplex PCR, lists solely in-frame clones and lacks some. The sample records under 400,000 clones, roughly 90% being singletons. This TCR was sampled from a woman aged 25 to 39 who had been exposed to COVID-19. Sample: PBMCs or T cells enriched from blood (not recorded which). The chain is built from TRBV7-2 and TRBJ2-5; 12 bases map to TRBD2. As DNA, the CDR3 is TGTGCCAGCAGCTTGGGGCGGACTAGCGGGAAAGAGACCCAGTACTTC. Its protein product is CASSLGRTSGKETQYF.